The 26 T cell receptor beta chains in this list originate from one sample, sequenced in a study of blood T cells in healthy people across ages. A second roughly 6 to 11 cycle PCR used barcoded and J-beta primers. TCRdb fed the 5' RACE reads into MiXCR, producing one record per CDR3 protein. The sample lists about 800,000 distinct CDR3 sequences, 20% to 25% occurring once. These data also formed part of another study, on T cells of mothers and their children.

Source material: blood. Receptors were obtained from a boy aged 5-17 years in good health.

The chain combines TRBV6-5 with TRBJ2-5; TRBD2 aligns across 12 bases. The ends lost 7 bases at V and 4 bases at J; junction bases unmatched: 1. The length of the CDR3 is 13 residues. From germline, CDR1 is MNHEY and CDR2 SVGAGI. CDR3 amino acids: CASKTSGRETQYF. The CDR3 DNA follows: TGTGCCAGCAAGACTAGCGGGAGAGAGACCCAGTACTTC.

Turning to this clonotype: At one end the junction does not follow the germline gene, possibly because of a read error. The rearrangement links TRBV20-1 to TRBJ1-1; D is ambiguous. The CDR3 extends over 13 amino acids. Germline CDR1 DFQATT, CDR2 SNEGSKA (reference sequence). CDR3 sequence: CSARVVGNAEAFF. The CDR3 DNA is TGCAGTGCTAGAGTTGTAGGGAACGCTGAAGCTTTCTTT.

This chain links TRBV10-3 with TRBJ1-1, with D tentatively TRBD1 (5 bases). Trimming removed 3 bases from V and 4 bases from J, with 18 bases in between. The CDR3 runs to 16 residues. From germline, CDR1 is ENHRY and CDR2 SYGVKD. CDR3 residues: CAISDWDRTMGTEAFF. The CDR3 nucleotides read TGTGCCATCAGTGACTGGGACCGGACAATGGGCACTGAAGCTTTCTTT.

This clonotype has more than one count but fewer than ten. The chain has TRBV20-1 and TRBJ2-5; 7 nucleotides line up with TRBD2. With 1 base clipped from V and 4 bases from J, the junction kept 9 bases outside the gene matches. Germline V lookup: CDR1 DFQATT, CDR2 SNEGSKA (reference sequence). The CDR3 sequence is 15 residues long. CDR3 in amino acids: CSARALAGERETQYF. In DNA form, the CDR3 reads TGCAGTGCTAGAGCCCTCGCGGGAGAAAGAGAGACCCAGTACTTC.

This rearrangement joins TRBV27 to TRBJ1-2, with D unclear. From germline, CDR1 is MNHEY and CDR2 SMNVEV (reference sequence). V was pared by 5 bases and J by 4 bases, with 11 bases between. There are 13 residues in the CDR3. The CDR3 nucleotides read TGTGCCAGCAGTCCGCAGCGGCCCTATGGCTACACCTTC. Residues: CASSPQRPYGYTF.

The chain employs TRBV24-1 and TRBJ2-3; TRBD1 matches at 11 bases. Germline loops: CDR1 KGHDR, CDR2 SFDVKD. Losses at the gene ends were 9 bases for V and 3 bases for J; bases not matched to a gene: 1. The CDR3 covers 13 residues. Here the CDR3 DNA reads TGTGCCACCGGGACAGGGGGGACAGATACGCAGTATTTT. As protein: CATGTGGTDTQYF.

This clonotype has just a few counts. The CDR3 spells CASSLRQGASNEQFF. The CDR3 DNA is TGTGCCAGCAGCTTAAGACAGGGGGCAAGCAATGAGCAGTTCTTC. The chain employs TRBV7-3 and TRBJ2-5; 10 bases line up with TRBD1. The J call may be incorrect, as the DNA end agrees better with TRBJ2-1. This CDR3 region has 15 residues. The V gene's germline CDR1 is SGHTA and CDR2 FQGTGA.

In this sample, this clonotype turned up a few times. The chain carries TRBV9 and TRBJ2-5; 10 positions match TRBD2. The end of the DNA is better explained by TRBJ2-1, so the J call may be wrong. The length of the CDR3 is 18 residues. In germline, CDR1 is SGDLS, CDR2 YYNGEE. Written as DNA, the CDR3 is TGTGCCAGCAGCGTAATCAGCGGGGGGGCCGCGGTCGGAAATGAGCAGTTCTTC. It is translated as CASSVISGGAAVGNEQFF.

The V call is TRBV28, the J call TRBJ2-7; 9 nucleotides align to TRBD2. The CDR3 contains 15 residues. Germline lookup yields CDR1 MDHEN and CDR2 SYDVKM. J gave up 2 bases and V 3 bases, and 5 bases lay outside the gene matches. CDR3: CASSLRTSATYEQYF. CDR3 in DNA: TGTGCCAGCAGTTTGAGGACTAGCGCTACCTACGAGCAGTACTTC.

This rearrangement joins TRBV5-1 to TRBJ2-1; 10 nucleotides align to TRBD2. Per germline, CDR1 SGHRS and CDR2 YFSETQ. CDR3 length: 15 amino acids. V shed 5 bases and J 4 bases; nucleotides not matched to a gene: 6. CDR3 region: CASRKLAGPYNEQFF. The CDR3 DNA reads as TGCGCCAGCAGGAAACTAGCGGGACCTTACAATGAGCAGTTCTTC.

This chain connects TRBV13 to TRBJ2-7; 9 bases match TRBD1. V lost 5 bases, J lost 2 bases, and 7 bases stayed unmatched. The CDR3 length is 15 residues. Germline V CDR1 and CDR2: PRHDT, FYEKMQ (reference sequence). The CDR3 bases are TGTGCCAGCAGCACACGGACAGGGGCGACCTACGAGCAGTACTTC. Translation: CASSTRTGATYEQYF.

This clonotype turned up a few times. The gene calls are TRBV27 and TRBJ1-5; a weak D match, TRBD1 (5 bases). Looked up from germline, CDR1 is MNHEY and CDR2 is SMNVEV (reference sequence). The CDR3 has 13 amino acids. The V end was cut by 6 bases, the J end by 9 bases, with 15 bases between. The DNA for the CDR3 is TGTGCCAGCAGCGTTCAGGGTGCGGGGCCCCAGCATTTT. Its translation: CASSVQGAGPQHF.

A few counts support this clonotype. The chain has TRBV20-1 and TRBJ2-5, with D possibly matching TRBD1 (6 bases). V was shortened by 2 bases and J by 4 bases, with 11 bases between the two germline ends. Per the germline V gene, CDR1 is DFQATT and CDR2 is SNEGSKA (reference sequence). CDR3 length equals 13 residues. CDR3 sequence: CSARLRGRETQYF. CDR3 coding DNA: TGCAGTGCTAGACTCAGGGGTCGAGAGACCCAGTACTTC.

This clonotype was seen more than once but under ten times. Compared with germline, one end of the junction differs, possibly owing to a read error. J is TRBJ1-2 and V is TRBV4-1, with D possibly matching TRBD1 (5 bases). Germline CDR1 and CDR2: MGHRA and YSYEKL. This CDR3 has 12 residues. CDR3 nucleotide sequence: TGCGCCAGCAGCCAAGAAAGTGATCCGGGACTGTTC. Translation: CASSQESDPGLF.

V is TRBV7-2 and J is TRBJ2-3; TRBD2 agrees at 7 bases. Germline V gene data show CDR1 as SGHTA and CDR2 as FQGNSA. CDR3 length: 14 amino acids. Trimming cost V 1 base and J 10 bases; bases outside gene matches: 8. CDR3 loop: CASSLGERLAAQYF. CDR3 DNA sequence: TGTGCCAGCAGCTTAGGGGAAAGACTAGCCGCGCAGTATTTT.

The chain is built from TRBV20-1 and TRBJ2-1; TRBD1 might be the D (6 bases). The CDR3 extends over 12 amino acids. V was trimmed by 1 base and J by 10 bases, leaving 11 bases between them. Germline-derived CDR1 and CDR2 are DFQATT and SNEGSKA (reference sequence). CDR3 coding DNA: TGCAGTGCTAGAGCACAGGGTGGCGAGCAGTTCTTC. Its protein is CSARAQGGEQFF.

In this sample, this clonotype turned up a few times. The junction differs from germline at one of its ends, possibly a read error. This CDR3 reads CSVAPRRNYGYTF. CDR3 nucleotides: TGCAGCGTTGCTCCGAGACGTAACTATGGTTACACCTTC. The chain combines TRBV29-1 with TRBJ1-2, with D uncertain. There are 13 residues in the CDR3. CDR1 is SQVTM and CDR2 is ANQGSEA in the germline V gene. Full variable domain (remainder filled in from reference TRBV29-1 and TRBJ1-2): SAVISQKPSRDICQRGTSLTIQCQVDSQVTMMFWYRQQPGQSLTLIATANQGSEATYESGFVIDKFPISRPNLTFSTLTVSNMSPEDSSIYLCSVAPRRNYGYTFGSGTRLTVV.

This chain joins TRBV29-1 and TRBJ2-7; D uncertain. In germline, CDR1 is SQVTM, CDR2 ANQGSEA. V lost 1 base and J 0 bases, leaving 7 bases between the germline ends. This CDR3 contains 13 residues. The CDR3 region is CSVEVGFSYEQYF. Here the CDR3 DNA reads TGCAGCGTTGAAGTCGGATTCTCCTACGAGCAGTACTTC.

A few counts support this clonotype. The rearrangement links TRBV5-6 to TRBJ2-1; 7 bases are a match to TRBD1. CDR1 is SGHDT, CDR2 YYEEEE, per germline. The CDR3 is 15 amino acids. The V segment lost 0 bases and the J segment 7 bases; nucleotides outside the gene matches: 7. This CDR3 is CASSLGPDRVNEQFF. Here the CDR3 DNA reads TGTGCCAGCAGCTTGGGCCCCGACAGGGTAAATGAGCAGTTCTTC.

The rearrangement joins TRBV12-3 or TRBV12-4 to TRBJ2-5; D possibly matches TRBD1 or TRBD2 (5 bases each). There are 16 residues in the CDR3. Between the trimmed V and J ends, which lost 4 bases and 0 bases, there was a span of 15 bases. This CDR3 is CASSYGLGDHQETQYF. Written as DNA, the CDR3 is TGTGCCAGCAGTTATGGGTTGGGGGACCACCAAGAGACCCAGTACTTC.

The chain has TRBV7-9 and TRBJ2-3; D assignment may be TRBD1 or TRBD2 (6 bases each). The CDR3 length is 18 residues. Germline-derived CDR1 and CDR2 are SEHNR and FQNEAQ (reference sequence). V gave up 1 base and J gave up 3 bases, with 20 bases separating them. CDR3 sequence reads: CASSLVHRGLQATDTQYF. In DNA form, the CDR3 reads TGTGCCAGCAGCTTAGTTCATCGGGGGCTCCAGGCTACAGATACGCAGTATTTT.

This rearrangement joins TRBV7-2 to TRBJ1-2; maybe TRBD1 (6 bases). Germline CDR1 reads SGHTA; CDR2 reads FQGNSA. This CDR3 is built from 16 residues. V gave up 3 bases and J gave up 4 bases, with 18 bases separating them. The CDR3 sequence is CASSFVTGTLSYGYTF. The CDR3 coding sequence is TGTGCCAGCAGCTTCGTAACAGGGACGCTATCCTATGGCTACACCTTC.

The genes are TRBV6-5 and TRBJ1-1; a possible D gene is TRBD1 (5 bases). Germline V gene sequence: CDR1 MNHEY, CDR2 SVGAGI. V was cut by 4 bases and J by 0 bases, with 18 bases left in between. This CDR3 has 17 amino acids. The CDR3 spells CASSSGPGRGMNTEAFF. DNA for the CDR3: TGTGCCAGCAGTTCGGGGCCCGGTCGGGGGATGAACACTGAAGCTTTCTTT.

The chain links TRBV5-8 to TRBJ1-2, with TRBD1 matching 7 bases. The CDR3 length is 15 residues. Germline V gene lookup returns CDR1 SGHTS and CDR2 YDEGEE. V was pared by 2 bases and J by 4 bases, with 8 bases of the junction left unmatched. CDR3 in amino acids: CASSLGGQVLYGYTF. The CDR3 nucleotides are TGTGCCAGCAGCTTAGGCGGACAGGTTCTCTATGGCTACACCTTC. Combining the CDR3 with reference TRBV5-8 and TRBJ1-2 gives the whole variable domain EAGVTQSPTHLIKTRGQQATLRCSPISGHTSVYWYQQALGLGLQFLLWYDEGEERNRGNFPPRFSGRQFPNYSSELNVNALELEDSALYLCASSLGGQVLYGYTFGSGTRLTVV.

The chain has TRBV7-9 and TRBJ2-7; D perhaps matches TRBD1 (6 bases). The tail of the sequence fits TRBJ2-5 better, so the J call may be wrong. CDR1 is SEHNR, CDR2 FQNEAQ, per germline (reference sequence). The CDR3 extends over 15 amino acids. For the CDR3, the DNA is TGTGCCACCCGACTGTGGGGGCCCAAAGAAGAGACCCAGTACTTC. This translates into CATRLWGPKEETQYF.

The V and J genes are TRBV7-3 and TRBJ2-7; D perhaps matches TRBD2 (5 bases). The end of the DNA is better explained by TRBJ2-1, so the J call may be wrong. Germline CDR1 is SGHTA and CDR2 is FQGTGA. The CDR3 is 15 residues long. The CDR3 nucleotides read TGTGCCAGCAGCTTAGGACTTAGCGATATCAATGAGCAGTTCTTC. This gives the protein CASSLGLSDINEQFF.